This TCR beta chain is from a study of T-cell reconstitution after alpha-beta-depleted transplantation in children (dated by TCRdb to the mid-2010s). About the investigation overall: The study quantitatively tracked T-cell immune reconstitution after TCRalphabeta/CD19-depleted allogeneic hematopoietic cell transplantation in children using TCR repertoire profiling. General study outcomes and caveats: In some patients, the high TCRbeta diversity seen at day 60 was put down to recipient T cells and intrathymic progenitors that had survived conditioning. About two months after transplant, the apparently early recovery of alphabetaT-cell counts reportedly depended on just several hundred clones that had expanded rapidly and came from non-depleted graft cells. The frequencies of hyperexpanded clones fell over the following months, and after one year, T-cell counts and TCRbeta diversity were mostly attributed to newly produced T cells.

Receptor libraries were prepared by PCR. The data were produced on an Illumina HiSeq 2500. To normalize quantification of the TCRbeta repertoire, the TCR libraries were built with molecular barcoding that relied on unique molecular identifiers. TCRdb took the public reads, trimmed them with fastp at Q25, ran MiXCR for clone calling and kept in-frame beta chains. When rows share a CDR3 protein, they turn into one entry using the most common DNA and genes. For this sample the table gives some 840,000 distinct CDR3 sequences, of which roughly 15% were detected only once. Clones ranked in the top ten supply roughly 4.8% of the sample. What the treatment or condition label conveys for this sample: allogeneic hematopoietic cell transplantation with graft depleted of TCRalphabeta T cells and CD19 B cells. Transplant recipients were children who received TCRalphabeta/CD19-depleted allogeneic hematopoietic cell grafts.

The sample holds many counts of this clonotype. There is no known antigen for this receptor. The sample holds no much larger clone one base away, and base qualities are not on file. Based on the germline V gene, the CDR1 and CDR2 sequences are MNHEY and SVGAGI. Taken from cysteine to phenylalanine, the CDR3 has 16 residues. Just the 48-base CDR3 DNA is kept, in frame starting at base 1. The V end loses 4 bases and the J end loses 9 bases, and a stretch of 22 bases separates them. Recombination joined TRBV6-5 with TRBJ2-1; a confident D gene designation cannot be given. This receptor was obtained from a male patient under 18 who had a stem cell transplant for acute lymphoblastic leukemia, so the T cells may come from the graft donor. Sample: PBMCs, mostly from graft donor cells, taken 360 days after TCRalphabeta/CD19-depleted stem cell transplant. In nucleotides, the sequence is TGTGCCAGCAGTTCCCCCAAGAGCCGAGCGATCCCTGAGCAGTTCTTC. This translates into CASSSPKSRAIPEQFF.